The 8 T cell receptor beta chains below all came from one sample that was sequenced in a study of blood T cell repertoires in COVID-19. Data came from immunoSEQ multiplex PCR; TCRdb stores just in-frame clones and leaves some out. The table has 200,000 to 250,000 clones, under 90% seen once. What was sequenced was PBMCs or T cells enriched from blood (not recorded which). These TCRs come from a woman aged 45-59 years with acute COVID-19.

This chain joins TRBV14 and TRBJ2-1; TRBD1 might be the D (6 bases). V lost 7 bases and J lost 3, with 16 bases in between. Germline assignment: CDR1 SGHDN and CDR2 FVKESK. CDR3 size: 15 residues. As DNA, the CDR3 is TGTGCCAGCACCCTCGGCAGGGGCCTCTACAATGAGCAGTTCTTC. It codes for CASTLGRGLYNEQFF.

The chain is built from TRBV4-1 and TRBJ1-6; D not resolved. The CDR3 runs to 14 residues. V lost 0 bases and J 9 bases, leaving 9 bases between the germline ends. Germline V lookup: CDR1 MGHRA, CDR2 YSYEKL. CDR3 loop: CASSQDMRISPLHF. As DNA, the CDR3 is TGCGCCAGCAGCCAAGATATGAGGATTTCACCCCTCCACTTT.

The chain joins TRBV29-1 to TRBJ1-2; D unresolved. The CDR3 is 12 residues long. Trimming removed 4 bases from V and 4 bases from J, with 10 bases in between. CDR1 is SQVTM and CDR2 is ANQGSEA in the germline V gene. CDR3 DNA sequence: TGCAGCGTTGCAGAGGGAGGCTATGGCTACACCTTC. This codes for CSVAEGGYGYTF.

This clone was detected a few times. This sequence joins TRBV28 and TRBJ2-2; 10 bases fit TRBD2. V gave up 8 bases and J gave up 6 bases; unmatched junction bases: 3. The CDR3 totals 13 residues. The V gene's germline CDR1 is MDHEN and CDR2 SYDVKM. The CDR3 DNA follows: TGTGCCAGCTCGGGGACTAGCGCCGGGGAGCTGTTTTTT. Protein product: CASSGTSAGELFF.

This clone was observed a handful of times. Here the CDR3 DNA reads TGTGCCAGCATCAAACCTACTAGCGGGAAAGGCAATGAGCAGTTCTTC. It codes for CASIKPTSGKGNEQFF. The chain carries TRBV21-1 and TRBJ2-1; the table's D call of TRBD2 was not tested on the DNA. TRBV21-1 is an annotated pseudogene. CDR3 length: 16 amino acids.

The genes are TRBV6-1 and TRBJ2-2; TRBD1 is a possible D gene (5 bases). Germline V lookup: CDR1 MNHNS, CDR2 SASEGT. Trimming pared 2 bases from V and 0 bases from J, leaving 16 bases between. This CDR3 is built from 18 residues. CDR3 coding DNA: TGTGCCAGCAGTGAAAGTCACAGGCCCACGGCGAACACCGGGGAGCTGTTTTTT. This gives the protein CASSESHRPTANTGELFF.

This sequence joins TRBV7-2 and TRBJ1-6, with no clear D. Germline CDR1 SGHTA, CDR2 FQGNSA. This CDR3 spans 14 amino acids. V lost 5 bases, J lost 5 bases, and 10 bases lay in between. CDR3 sequence reads: CASSRVGDNSPLHF. The CDR3 DNA reads as TGTGCCAGCAGCCGCGTCGGGGATAATTCACCCCTCCACTTT.

The CDR3 sequence: CASRKTPGVVYEQYF. For the CDR3, the DNA is TGTGCCAGCCGCAAAACCCCGGGTGTAGTTTACGAGCAGTACTTC. The chain is built from TRBV27 and TRBJ2-7; D is undetermined. CDR1 is MNHEY, CDR2 SMNVEV, per germline (reference sequence). This CDR3 contains 15 residues. The V end lost 8 bases, the J end lost 4 bases, and 21 bases lay between the germline ends.